These 5 T cell receptor beta chains came from one sample sequenced in a study of T cells in Graves' hyperthyroidism and ophthalmopathy. Regions amplified from RNA transcripts were the TCR beta CDR3 regions. An initial round of RT-PCR targeting the TCR CDR3 relied on the HTBI primer set. TCRdb used MiXCR to reprocess the multiplex PCR reads, holding one entry per CDR3 protein. The table records around 600,000 distinct CDR3 sequences, roughly 15% of them present only once. Material: blood. The receptors here all came from a woman in her forties or fifties with Graves' ophthalmopathy.

This clonotype was recorded many times. This chain uses TRBV28 with TRBJ1-2; TRBD1 aligns across 7 bases. The germline V gene encodes CDR1 MDHEN and CDR2 SYDVKM. This CDR3 is 17 amino acids long. The V gene end was trimmed by 3 bases and the J gene end by 0 bases; junction bases not matched to a gene: 10. CDR3 in amino acids: CASSFPGQDPTNYGYTF. CDR3 in DNA: TGTGCCAGCAGTTTCCCTGGACAGGACCCTACTAACTATGGCTACACCTTC.

This clonotype was observed at least ten times. The rearrangement joins TRBV4-1 to TRBJ1-5; D gene uncertain. V was cut by 1 base and J by 4 bases, with 2 bases left in between. The CDR3 has 12 amino acids. CDR1 is MGHRA and CDR2 is YSYEKL in the germline V gene. CDR3 sequence reads: CASSQVNQPQHF. The CDR3 coding sequence is TGCGCCAGCAGCCAAGTAAATCAGCCCCAGCATTTT.

This clonotype was counted at least ten times. The V gene is TRBV30, the J gene TRBJ1-5; no definite D call. From germline, CDR1 is GTSNPN and CDR2 SVGIG (reference sequence). The CDR3 has 13 residues. The V and J ends lost 0 bases and 8 bases respectively, with 11 bases between them. In DNA, the CDR3 is TGTGCCTGGAGTGTACGAGGGAATGAGCCCCAGCATTTT. Residues: CAWSVRGNEPQHF.

There are a few counts of this clonotype. The rearrangement links TRBV19 to TRBJ1-2; unclear D gene. The CDR3 has 11 residues. Germline CDR1 and CDR2: LNHDA and SQIVND (reference sequence). V lost 10 bases and J lost 6, with 12 bases in between. The CDR3 reads CATQDHHGYTF. As DNA, the CDR3 is TGTGCCACTCAAGACCACCATGGCTACACCTTC.

This clonotype was picked up a small number of times. V is TRBV25-1 and J is TRBJ2-7, with D possibly TRBD2 on 6 matching bases. This CDR3 spans 14 amino acids. CDR1 and CDR2 (germline): MGHDK, SYGVNS. V dropped 7 bases and J dropped 2 bases, with 15 bases sitting between them. The CDR3 DNA reads TGTGCCAGCACCCCGGGACTCACCCCCTACGAGCAGTACTTC. Amino acid sequence: CASTPGLTPYEQYF.